This entry concerns a single T cell receptor beta chain. What this receptor recognizes is not known. No much larger clone is present one base from it, and per-base qualities are unavailable. In light of the paper, this sample's time point label describes: about 28 days (+/-7) after the second vaccine dose. AZD1222 recipients whose second dose came at about 4 weeks and those whose second dose came at about 12 weeks were combined into one group, since spike-specific TCR depth and breadth did not differ between the two schedules. Vaccinee samples were obtained from the UK trials COV001 and COV002, which included a single-blind randomized controlled phase 2/3 trial of AZD1222 (ChAdOx1 nCoV-19) in healthy adults. For TCRbeta chain sequencing, PBMC samples from trial participants were taken at day 0 and at day 28 after the second dose. This sample was included in a study of T cell responses to AZD1222 COVID-19 vaccine (dated by TCRdb to about 2021). Regarding the research as a whole: TCR sequencing covered about 230 trial participants: around 210 given two doses of AZD1222 and 26 given two doses of MenACWY control vaccine. Enrollment into the trials was organized by age into subgroups of 18-55, 56-69 and 70-plus years, and those subgroups contained approximately 150, 30 and 60 TCR-sequenced participants, respectively.

The germline V gene encodes CDR1 SEHNR and CDR2 FQNEAQ (reference sequence). Trimming at the junction amounts to 0 bases on V and 1 base on J, and the germline ends lie 12 bases apart. The CDR3 runs 16 amino acids, cysteine and phenylalanine included. Only the CDR3 DNA is retained, 48 bases long and in frame from the first base. The research as a whole found: A significant rise in spike-specific TCR breadth and depth was observed after two AZD1222 doses relative to day 0 and relative to MenACWY recipients. Epitopes outside the regions mutated in the B.1.351 and B.1.1.7 variants were reportedly recognized by nearly half of the unique spike-specific TCRs. The vaccine-associated CD4 TCRs covered the entire spike protein, and the dominant responses fell in regions 160-218 and 743-854. Because no day 14 peak-response samples were available, repertoires were characterized only after the peak T cell response. Only a handful of AZD1222 recipients were SARS-CoV-2 seropositive at baseline, limiting conclusions about previously exposed vaccinees. In the small 56-69-year group, the increase in depth fell short of significance, most likely because of low power. Most participants were white British and females outnumbered males, and the authors suggested that clonal diversity may have been underestimated.

The CDR3 regions of human TCRbeta chains were analyzed by immunosequencing. The paper's processing steps were these. TCRs in the repertoires were compared against a reference library of SARS-CoV-2-specific TCRs that had been generated with the MIRA antigen-specificity platform. Breadth was defined as the fraction of unique TCRs that were SARS-CoV-2-associated, and depth was defined as the fraction of total T cells that were SARS-CoV-2-associated. Using the MIRA data, each spike-specific TCR was mapped to the spike region that the TCR reacts to and placed in a CD4 or CD8 class. Log10-transformed breadth and depth values were compared by one-way ANOVA with Sidak's multiple comparisons tests. This is the immuneACCESS table as TCRdb keeps it, with only in-frame sequences that have V and J called. A part of the clones is gone; compared with another copy, unresolved V genes explain less than half, and the rest is unexplained. V and J calls and clone size come straight from that table; D and trimming were deduced from the DNA. Present in this sample are approximately 91,000 clones, 91% of which were seen just once. The ten largest clones represent around 30% of the sample.

The sequence was obtained from an adult who received the AZD1222 COVID-19 vaccine. Sequencing was performed on peripheral blood, taken 28 days after the second AZD1222 dose. Recombination connected TRBV7-9 to TRBJ2-5; a tentative D call is TRBD1 (6 bases match). Read as DNA, the sequence is TGTGCCAGCAGCTTAGCTAGACAGGAGATCCAAGAGACCCAGTACTTC. Its protein is CASSLARQEIQETQYF.